This paragraph covers one TCR beta chain sequence. The antigen remains unidentified. This specimen comes from a study of cytotoxic CD8 clonotypes in ibrutinib-treated CLL. Whole-study context: Mean values per sample were around 270,000 productive templates and 98,000 or so productive rearrangements.

Findings and caveats of the study: Clonotypes that were public were uncommon, and they contracted or stayed stable on treatment. Circulating CD8+ T-cell counts were tracked by baseline clonality, which exceeded that of age-matched healthy donors.

Investigators sought sequencing depths of between 1 in 200,000 and 1 in 1 million T cells. Profiled with immunoSEQ multiplex PCR; TCRdb holds only in-frame clones, not every one. The table records approximately 330,000 clones, approximately 80% of them present only once. This TCR came from a human donor with chronic lymphocytic leukemia. This specimen was PBMCs, taken before ibrutinib treatment.

The CDR3 nucleotides read TGTGCCAGCCGGACAGCGGGCAATCAGCCCCAGCATTTT. Translating it yields CASRTAGNQPQHF. The J gene is TRBJ1-5, the V gene TRBV6-1, with D perhaps matching TRBD1 (6 bases). V was cut by 8 bases and J by 2 bases, with 10 bases left in between. Germline values: CDR1 MNHNS, CDR2 SASEGT. The CDR3 loop spans 13 amino acids.